What follows is one T cell receptor (beta chain) and its context. Its antigen is currently unknown. Primed by a sample-barcoded 5' primer and a J-beta primer mix, a second PCR proceeded for about 7 to 11 cycles. The template-switch adaptor, which had 12 random nucleotides, put a tag on each cDNA molecule. In TCRdb, the 5' RACE reads were re-called with MiXCR into one record per CDR3 protein. The repertoire holds around 940,000 distinct CDR3 sequences, with just over 50% as singletons. The study isolated at least 6 million PBMCs from each sample. This entry comes from a study of blood T cells in healthy people across ages. Study-wide points: Per million T cells, TCR beta diversity dropped roughly linearly as age increased. Long-lived donors exceeded aged donors in naive CD4+ cells and diversity.

The origin of this receptor is a woman aged 55-70 years in good health. The sequencing input was blood.

In DNA, the CDR3 is TGTGCCACCAGTGGTGGGGGCATTCAGTACTTC. Its protein is CATSGGGIQYF. The rearrangement links TRBV24-1 to TRBJ2-4; D may match TRBD1 or TRBD2 (5 bases each). This CDR3 has 11 amino acids. CDR1 KGHDR and CDR2 SFDVKD come from the germline V gene. V lost 5 bases and J lost 9, with 7 bases in between.